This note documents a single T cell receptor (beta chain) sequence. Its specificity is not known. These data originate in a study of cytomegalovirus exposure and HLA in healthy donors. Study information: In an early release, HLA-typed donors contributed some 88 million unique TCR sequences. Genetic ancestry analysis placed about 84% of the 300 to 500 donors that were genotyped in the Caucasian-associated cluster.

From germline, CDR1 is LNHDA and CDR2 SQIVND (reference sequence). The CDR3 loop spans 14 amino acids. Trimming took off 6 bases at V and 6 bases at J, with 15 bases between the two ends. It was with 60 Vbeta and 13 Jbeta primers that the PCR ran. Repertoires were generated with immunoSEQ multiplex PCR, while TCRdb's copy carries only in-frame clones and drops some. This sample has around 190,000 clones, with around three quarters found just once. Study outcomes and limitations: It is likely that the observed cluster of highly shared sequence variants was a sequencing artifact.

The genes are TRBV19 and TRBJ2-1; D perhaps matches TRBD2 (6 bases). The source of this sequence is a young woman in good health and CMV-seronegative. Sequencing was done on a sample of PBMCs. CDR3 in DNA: TGTGCCAGTAGAAGGGAGTCGGGGGTCAATGAGCAGTTCTTC. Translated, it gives CASRRESGVNEQFF.